This T cell receptor beta chain was recorded in a study of spatial heterogeneity in lung cancer. Study-level results: One measure, the expanded intratumoral alpha and beta TCR count, tracked tumor mutation counts. Of the expanded TCRs, ubiquitous and regional counts tracked the counts of ubiquitous and regional nonsynonymous mutations, respectively.

The time point denotes: sample taken at primary tumor resection. Whole RNA, isolated from tumor, nontumor lung or frozen PBMC, was sequenced without prior sorting. The CDR3 totals 15 residues. V lost 5 bases to trimming and J lost 4 bases, with 12 bases between them. Germline assignment: CDR1 LNHDA and CDR2 SQIVND (reference sequence). This clonotype qualifies as medium-sized. Its antigen is not identified. A library prepared for alpha chains yielded this beta chain as an off-target read; its size is of little meaning. TCRdb re-called the 5' RACE reads with MiXCR, one entry per CDR3 protein. In the table there are 9,500 to 13,000 distinct CDR3 sequences, roughly an eighth of which are singletons.

This sequence joins TRBV19 and TRBJ2-6, with a possible D match to TRBD1 (6 bases). The source material was lung tumor tissue, sampled at surgery. The clonotype comes from a male donor with early-stage non-small cell lung cancer. For the CDR3, the DNA is TGTGCCAGTAGTTATCAGGGGCAAGGGGCCAACGTCCTGACTTTC. Translation: CASSYQGQGANVLTF.